Listed below are T cell receptor beta chains from one sample, sequenced in a study of blood T cell repertoires in COVID-19. Assay: immunoSEQ multiplex PCR; the TCRdb copy retains only in-frame clones and omits some. This table holds fewer than 95,000 clones, about two thirds found once. The sequenced sample consisted of peripheral blood. These receptors came from a woman over 75 with acute or convalescent COVID-19. CDR3s include the opening cysteine and the closing phenylalanine or tryptophan. Fields, in order: clone size, V gene, J gene, D gene, CDR3 protein, CDR3 DNA. A D gene is named only where the DNA matches it firmly. Clone size, where shown, is once, few, many, or a class for clones that have expanded.

clone size: .; V gene: TRBV4-3; J gene: TRBJ1-2; D gene: .; CDR3 protein: CASSQDTGQETAGYTF; CDR3 DNA: TGCGCCAGCAGCCAAGATACAGGTCAGGAAACCGCCGGCTACACCTTC
clone size: .; V gene: TRBV30; J gene: TRBJ1-4; D gene: TRBD1; CDR3 protein: CAWNRGQYNEKLFF; CDR3 DNA: TGTGCCTGGAATAGGGGACAGTATAATGAAAAACTGTTTTTT
clone size: .; V gene: TRBV19; J gene: TRBJ1-1; D gene: .; CDR3 protein: CASSIAARNTEAFF; CDR3 DNA: TGTGCCAGTAGTATTGCCGCGAGGAACACTGAAGCTTTCTTT
clone size: .; V gene: TRBV19; J gene: TRBJ2-1; D gene: TRBD1; CDR3 protein: CASTTGNSYNEQFF; CDR3 DNA: TGTGCCAGTACGACAGGGAACTCCTACAATGAGCAGTTCTTC
clone size: .; V gene: TRBV18; J gene: TRBJ1-4; D gene: .; CDR3 protein: CASSPGQINEKLFF; CDR3 DNA: TGTGCCAGCTCACCCGGACAGATTAATGAAAAACTGTTTTTT
clone size: once; V gene: TRBV2; J gene: TRBJ1-5; D gene: .; CDR3 protein: CASSEWRTSNQPQHF; CDR3 DNA: TGTGCCAGCAGTGAATGGAGGACTAGCAATCAGCCCCAGCATTTT
clone size: .; V gene: TRBV19; J gene: TRBJ1-1; D gene: .; CDR3 protein: CASSSGLNTEAFF; CDR3 DNA: TGTGCCAGTAGTAGCGGGTTGAACACTGAAGCTTTCTTT
clone size: .; V gene: TRBV18; J gene: TRBJ1-5; D gene: TRBD1; CDR3 protein: CASSPNRGDEPQHF; CDR3 DNA: TGTGCCAGCTCTCCGAACAGGGGTGACGAGCCCCAGCATTTT
clone size: .; V gene: TRBV5-4; J gene: TRBJ2-2; D gene: .; CDR3 protein: CASSPPTGELFF; CDR3 DNA: TGTGCCAGCAGCCCCCCGACCGGGGAGCTGTTTTTT
clone size: .; V gene: TRBV25-1; J gene: TRBJ2-3; D gene: .; CDR3 protein: CATRTSTDTQYF; CDR3 DNA: TGTGCCACCAGGACTAGCACAGATACGCAGTATTTT
clone size: few; V gene: TRBV7-9; J gene: TRBJ2-3; D gene: .; CDR3 protein: CASNPGGTDTQYF; CDR3 DNA: TGTGCCAGCAACCCGGGTGGAACAGATACGCAGTATTTT
clone size: many; V gene: TRBV9; J gene: TRBJ2-3; D gene: .; CDR3 protein: CASSVGQSAKSTDTQYF; CDR3 DNA: TGTGCCAGCAGCGTAGGGCAAAGCGCCAAAAGCACAGATACGCAGTATTTT
clone size: few; V gene: TRBV6-5; J gene: TRBJ1-6; D gene: .; CDR3 protein: CASSYSFGDSPLHF; CDR3 DNA: TGTGCCAGCAGTTACTCGTTCGGGGATTCACCCCTCCACTTT
clone size: .; V gene: TRBV7-7; J gene: TRBJ2-7; D gene: TRBD2; CDR3 protein: CASSLGSGGSYEQYF; CDR3 DNA: TGTGCCAGCAGCTTAGGGAGCGGGGGTTCCTACGAGCAGTACTTC
clone size: .; V gene: TRBV7-2; J gene: TRBJ2-2; D gene: TRBD1; CDR3 protein: CASRESGQGDGELFF; CDR3 DNA: TGTGCCAGCAGAGAATCGGGACAGGGTGACGGGGAGCTGTTTTTT
clone size: .; V gene: TRBV5-1; J gene: TRBJ2-6; D gene: .; CDR3 protein: CASAADPSGANVLTF; CDR3 DNA: TGCGCCAGCGCAGCGGACCCCTCTGGGGCCAACGTCCTGACTTTC
clone size: .; V gene: TRBV29-1; J gene: TRBJ1-4; D gene: .; CDR3 protein: CSVKKTGLSEKLFF; CDR3 DNA: TGCAGCGTTAAAAAAACAGGGTTATCGGAAAAACTGTTTTTT
clone size: .; V gene: TRBV3-1/TRBV3-2; J gene: TRBJ2-1; D gene: TRBD2; CDR3 protein: CASSQGLPGLANEQFF; CDR3 DNA: TGTGCCAGCAGCCAAGGCCTTCCGGGACTAGCAAATGAGCAGTTCTTC
clone size: .; V gene: TRBV9; J gene: TRBJ2-7; D gene: .; CDR3 protein: CASSVDLYYEQYF; CDR3 DNA: TGTGCCAGCAGCGTAGACTTATACTACGAGCAGTACTTC
clone size: few; V gene: TRBV9; J gene: TRBJ1-2; D gene: .; CDR3 protein: CASSVGGGGYTF; CDR3 DNA: TGTGCCAGCAGCGTAGGCGGCGGGGGCTACACCTTC
clone size: .; V gene: TRBV7-9; J gene: TRBJ2-1; D gene: TRBD2; CDR3 protein: CASSLQGGGAREQFF; CDR3 DNA: TGTGCCAGCAGCTTACAGGGCGGGGGGGCCCGTGAGCAGTTCTTC
clone size: .; V gene: TRBV28; J gene: TRBJ1-1; D gene: .; CDR3 protein: CASSSLRGFSSNTEAFF; CDR3 DNA: TGTGCCAGCAGTTCCCTCCGCGGGTTTAGCTCGAACACTGAAGCTTTCTTT
clone size: .; V gene: TRBV30; J gene: TRBJ2-1; D gene: .; CDR3 protein: CAWSSRLQGEQFF; CDR3 DNA: TGTGCCTGGAGCTCCAGGCTCCAGGGTGAGCAGTTCTTC
clone size: .; V gene: TRBV5-1; J gene: TRBJ1-1; D gene: .; CDR3 protein: CASSARGVPNTEAFF; CDR3 DNA: TGCGCCAGCAGCGCTCGCGGGGTGCCGAACACTGAAGCTTTCTTT
clone size: .; V gene: TRBV7-2; J gene: TRBJ2-5; D gene: TRBD1; CDR3 protein: CASSLDRGEAGTQYF; CDR3 DNA: TGTGCCAGCAGCTTAGACAGGGGCGAGGCAGGGACCCAGTACTTC
clone size: few; V gene: TRBV10-1; J gene: TRBJ2-6; D gene: TRBD2; CDR3 protein: CASSPTAGGPLRSGANVLTF; CDR3 DNA: TGCGCCAGCAGCCCAACAGCGGGGGGCCCACTCCGCTCTGGGGCCAACGTCCTGACTTTC
clone size: few; V gene: TRBV9; J gene: TRBJ1-1; D gene: TRBD1; CDR3 protein: CASSVGQGGNEAFF; CDR3 DNA: TGTGCCAGCAGCGTAGGCCAGGGGGGTAATGAAGCTTTCTTT
clone size: .; V gene: TRBV6-5; J gene: TRBJ1-5; D gene: .; CDR3 protein: CASRPMGGSQPQHF; CDR3 DNA: TGTGCCAGCAGACCGATGGGAGGGAGCCAGCCCCAGCATTTT
clone size: .; V gene: TRBV4-2; J gene: TRBJ1-3; D gene: TRBD1; CDR3 protein: CASSQGGTGDGNTIYF; CDR3 DNA: TGTGCCAGCAGCCAAGGGGGGACAGGGGACGGAAACACCATATATTTT
clone size: many; V gene: TRBV18; J gene: TRBJ2-5; D gene: .; CDR3 protein: CASSPNQGTQETQYF; CDR3 DNA: TGTGCCAGCTCTCCCAACCAGGGGACACAAGAGACCCAGTACTTC
clone size: .; V gene: TRBV3-1/TRBV3-2; J gene: TRBJ2-7; D gene: TRBD1; CDR3 protein: CASSHDRAKEQYF; CDR3 DNA: TGTGCCAGCAGCCACGACAGGGCTAAGGAGCAGTACTTC
clone size: .; V gene: TRBV4-3; J gene: TRBJ1-1; D gene: .; CDR3 protein: CASSPSDGKAFF; CDR3 DNA: TGCGCCAGCAGCCCCAGCGACGGTAAAGCTTTCTTT
clone size: .; V gene: TRBV3-1/TRBV3-2; J gene: TRBJ1-5; D gene: .; CDR3 protein: CASSQGTLFSQHF; CDR3 DNA: TGTGCCAGCAGCCAAGGGACACTTTTTTCCCAGCATTTT
clone size: .; V gene: TRBV3-1/TRBV3-2; J gene: TRBJ1-5; D gene: .; CDR3 protein: CASSQDSGNANQPQHF; CDR3 DNA: TGTGCCAGCAGCCAAGATTCGGGGAATGCCAATCAGCCCCAGCATTTT
clone size: .; V gene: TRBV24-1; J gene: TRBJ1-2; D gene: TRBD1; CDR3 protein: CATSDAQGSGYTF; CDR3 DNA: TGTGCCACCAGTGATGCACAGGGGAGCGGCTACACCTTC
clone size: .; V gene: TRBV7-9; J gene: TRBJ1-3; D gene: .; CDR3 protein: CASSPTRQHFSGNTIYF; CDR3 DNA: TGTGCCAGCAGCCCCACTCGACAGCACTTCTCTGGAAACACCATATATTTT
clone size: many; V gene: TRBV4-3; J gene: TRBJ1-1; D gene: .; CDR3 protein: CASSQGARGEAFF; CDR3 DNA: TGCGCCAGCAGCCAAGGGGCGAGGGGGGAAGCTTTCTTT
clone size: .; V gene: TRBV19; J gene: TRBJ2-7; D gene: .; CDR3 protein: CASSIPSLGAEQYF; CDR3 DNA: TGTGCCAGTAGTATACCCTCGTTGGGGGCGGAGCAGTACTTC